The 2 T cell receptor beta chains given below trace back to one sample, sequenced in a study of T cells in Graves' hyperthyroidism and ophthalmopathy (dated by TCRdb to between 2018 and 2020). The library was prepared using multiplex PCR. Instrument on record: Illumina HiSeq 2000. Amplification of TCR beta CDR3 regions was carried out from RNA transcripts. A first-round RT-PCR of the TCR CDR3 used the HTBI primer set with the Qiagen OneStep RT-PCR kit. Using fastp at Q25 and MiXCR, TCRdb reprocessed the public reads and kept productive beta chains. Under each unique CDR3 protein, matching rows form one entry showing the most common genes and DNA. This sample lists 300,000 to 350,000 distinct CDR3 sequences; 16% were detected once. The leading ten clones occupy roughly 33% of the sample. The sequenced material came from blood. The source of these receptors is a young man with Graves' hyperthyroidism.

The chain combines TRBV10-3 with TRBJ2-1, with 8 positions matching TRBD2. Germline V lookup: CDR1 ENHRY, CDR2 SYGVKD. This CDR3 has 12 residues. The trim removed 2 bases at V and 10 bases at J, leaving 1 base unmatched. CDR3: CAISEREGEQFF. CDR3 nucleotides: TGTGCCATCAGTGAGCGGGAGGGAGAGCAGTTCTTC.

This clonotype was seen a few times. This chain uses TRBV6-1 with TRBJ1-5; D is perhaps TRBD1 (5 bases). Germline V gene sequence: CDR1 MNHNS, CDR2 SASEGT. V dropped 5 bases and J dropped 2 bases, with 13 bases sitting between them. The CDR3 extends over 15 amino acids. As DNA, the CDR3 is TGTGCCAGCAGTCGGGGGGGAAAGGGCAATCAGCCCCAGCATTTT. Its protein is CASSRGGKGNQPQHF.